This TCR beta chain was documented in a study of blood T cell repertoires in COVID-19. Study-level information: Sites across the United States, Italy and Spain contributed samples from acute and convalescent COVID-19.

Profiled with immunoSEQ multiplex PCR; TCRdb holds only in-frame clones, not every one. Among about 27,000 clones, about 90% were seen once, and the ten largest hold approximately 8%. Germline trimming cut 6 bases from V and 8 bases from J; bases unmatched to any gene: 3. CDR3 size: 11 residues. Germline V gene data show CDR1 as DFQATT and CDR2 as SNEGSKA (reference sequence). The TCR was taken from a woman aged 45-59 years with active COVID-19. Sequencing was carried out using peripheral blood. This chain uses TRBV20-1 with TRBJ1-2; 10 nucleotides agree with TRBD1. CDR3 DNA sequence: TGCAGTGCCGGACAGGGGGTGGGCTACACCTTC. Translation: CSAGQGVGYTF.